This T cell receptor beta chain was profiled in a study of blood T cell repertoires in COVID-19. Study-wide context: Spain, Italy and the United States supplied samples that represented acute and convalescent COVID-19.

This clone was recorded once. The germline V gene encodes CDR1 SGHKS and CDR2 YYEKEE (reference sequence). The CDR3 runs to 16 residues. The ends lost 5 bases at V and 3 bases at J; junction bases unmatched: 13. Per the original methods: Nucleated cell counts were estimated from reference gene primer amplification. Produced via immunoSEQ multiplex PCR; TCRdb's table is partial and in-frame only. That table is the source of V, J and clone size, and D and trimming were worked out from the DNA. The top ten clones hold more than 7.5% of a sample with about 180,000 clones, roughly 82% of them seen once. Sequencing was done on a sample of peripheral blood. The source of this sequence is a woman in her 70s with acute or convalescent COVID-19. The V and J genes are TRBV5-5 and TRBJ1-2; 7 positions agree with TRBD1. CDR3 sequence: CASRGDSPLGDYGYTF. Written as DNA, the CDR3 is TGTGCCAGCAGGGGGGACAGCCCTCTCGGGGACTATGGCTACACCTTC.